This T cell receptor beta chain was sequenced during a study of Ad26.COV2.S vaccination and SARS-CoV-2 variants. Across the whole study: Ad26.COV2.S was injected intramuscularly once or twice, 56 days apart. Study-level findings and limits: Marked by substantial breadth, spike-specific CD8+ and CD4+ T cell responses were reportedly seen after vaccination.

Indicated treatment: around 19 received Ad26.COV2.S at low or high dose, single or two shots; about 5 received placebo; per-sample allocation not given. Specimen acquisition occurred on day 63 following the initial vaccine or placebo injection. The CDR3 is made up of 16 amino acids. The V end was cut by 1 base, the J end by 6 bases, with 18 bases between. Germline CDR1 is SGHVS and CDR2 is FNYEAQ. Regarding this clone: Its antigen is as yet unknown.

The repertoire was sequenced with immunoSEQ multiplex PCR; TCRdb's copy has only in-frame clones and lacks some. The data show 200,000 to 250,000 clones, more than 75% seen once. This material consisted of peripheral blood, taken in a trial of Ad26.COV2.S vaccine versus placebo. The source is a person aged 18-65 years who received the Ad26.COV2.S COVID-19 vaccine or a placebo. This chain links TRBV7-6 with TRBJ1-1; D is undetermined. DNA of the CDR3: TGTGCCAGCAGCTTAGGATCGGACGGAAGAGGGCCTGAAGCTTTCTTT. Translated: CASSLGSDGRGPEAFF.